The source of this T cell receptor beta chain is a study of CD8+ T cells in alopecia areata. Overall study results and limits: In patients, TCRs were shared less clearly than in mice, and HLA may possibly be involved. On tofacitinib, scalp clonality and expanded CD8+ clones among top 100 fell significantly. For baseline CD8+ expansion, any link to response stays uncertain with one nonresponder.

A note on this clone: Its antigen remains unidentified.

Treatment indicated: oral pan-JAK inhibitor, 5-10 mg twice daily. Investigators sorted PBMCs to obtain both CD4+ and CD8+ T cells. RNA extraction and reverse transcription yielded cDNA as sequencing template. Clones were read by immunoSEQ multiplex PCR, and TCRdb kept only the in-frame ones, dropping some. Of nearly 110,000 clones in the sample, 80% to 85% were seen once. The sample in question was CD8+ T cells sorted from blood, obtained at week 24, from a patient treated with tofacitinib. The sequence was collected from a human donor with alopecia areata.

CDR3 sequence: CASSPKDREETQYF. In DNA, the CDR3 is TGTGCCAGCAGCCCGAAAGACAGGGAAGAGACCCAGTACTTC. The chain couples TRBV13 to TRBJ2-5, with 7 bases aligning to TRBD1. The CDR3 length is 14 residues. After removal of 5 bases from V and 3 bases from J, the junction contained 6 bases not matched to a gene. Germline CDR1 PRHDT, CDR2 FYEKMQ (reference sequence).